This T cell receptor (beta chain) stems from a study of blood T cells in healthy people across ages (dated by TCRdb to the mid-2010s). Study-wide context: In model experiments, roughly one uniquely barcoded TCR beta cDNA molecule per two T cells was captured by template switching. The study measured age-related changes in TCR beta repertoire diversity using deep sequencing normalized with unique cDNA molecular identifiers. The donors were split into four age groups: young (average about 15 years), middle-aged (39), aged (more than 60) and long-lived (roughly 88). To avoid experimental bias, donors of different ages were distributed randomly across sequencing lanes. Using the same blood draw, the study looked at two additional independent replicas of 1 million unique cDNA reads for two donors, one aged 18 to 30 and the other aged 80 or older. Points the paper makes about the study in general: Because the CMV infection status of the donors was unknown, age-related changes in expanded clonotypes may potentially have been confounded. Estimates of total diversity based on one million sequenced T cells were regarded as lower bounds and as underestimates. Because profiling used bulk unsorted PBMCs, naive and antigen-experienced compartments could not be compared conclusively. Compared with the aged group, the long-lived group had more naive CD4+ T cells, fewer expanded clones and increased TCR diversity, suggesting age selection. Observed TCR beta diversity per million T cells fell roughly linearly with age, and a significant reduction was already apparent by age approximately 40. A strong correlation was found between observed TCR beta diversity and the percentage of naive T cells measured by flow cytometry.

This clonotype was found once. The specificity of this receptor is unknown. One base away there is no much larger clone; base qualities are not given. One read represents weak support. Library preparation employed 5' RACE. Sequencing relied on an Illumina HiSeq 2500. A second roughly 6 to 12 cycle PCR used a sample-barcoded 5' primer and a J-beta primer mix. A unique molecular identifier was introduced onto each TCR beta cDNA molecule by a template-switch 5' adaptor carrying 12 random nucleotides. Each sample yielded at least 2.5 million CDR3-containing paired-end reads. First-strand cDNA synthesis was performed from all RNA using the Mint cDNA synthesis kit, with priming by a TRBC-specific oligonucleotide. All cDNA was treated with uracil-DNA glycosylase and then went through a first 18-cycle PCR with the universal primers M1SS and BC2_uni_R. The source study handled its data this way. Normalization of each sample was performed by random selection of 1 million high-quality reads, each carrying a distinct molecular identifier. Reads sharing molecular identifiers were discarded rather than binned into consensus sequences. MiTCR, set to a Q25 quality threshold and the strictest error-elimination algorithm, was used for CDR3 identification, clonotype clustering and error correction. A nonparametric unseen species model with Euler transformation was used to estimate lower-bound total TCR beta diversity. The public sequencing data were trimmed at Q25 with fastp and processed into clonotypes with MiXCR by TCRdb, which kept only in-frame beta chains. CDR3 protein duplicates are merged, each entry listing the most common genes and DNA. The V and J calls and clone size are TCRdb's, not the authors'. For this sample the table gives 650,000 to 800,000 distinct CDR3 sequences, of which under 45% were detected only once. The ten most abundant clones make up under 20% of the sample.

V sheds 7 bases and J sheds 5 bases, leaving 14 bases between their ends. CDR1 is given as SNHLY and CDR2 as FYNNEI, both from the germline V gene. From the cysteine through the phenylalanine, the CDR3 covers 13 amino acids. Just the 39-base CDR3 DNA is kept, in frame starting at base 1. Systemically healthy Caucasian individuals from Russia, over 30 in total and aged roughly 6 to 100 years, were included as donors. Each donor gave about 9.8 milliliters of peripheral blood, drawn into EDTA-treated Vacutainer tubes. Ficoll-Paque density-gradient centrifugation was used to isolate PBMCs, with at least 7 million per sample. Trizol reagent was used to extract total RNA from the PBMCs, yielding at least 5 micrograms per sample. For every donor, flow cytometry on a PBMC aliquot measured the percentage of naive CD45RAhigh/CD27high T cells.

The receptor chain draws on TRBV2 and TRBJ2-5; a confident D gene designation cannot be given. The sample taken for sequencing was blood. This receptor was obtained from a man in his sixties in good health. The bases read TGTGCCAGCATGGGGTTAGTGTTGGAGACCCAGTACTTC. It translates as CASMGLVLETQYF.